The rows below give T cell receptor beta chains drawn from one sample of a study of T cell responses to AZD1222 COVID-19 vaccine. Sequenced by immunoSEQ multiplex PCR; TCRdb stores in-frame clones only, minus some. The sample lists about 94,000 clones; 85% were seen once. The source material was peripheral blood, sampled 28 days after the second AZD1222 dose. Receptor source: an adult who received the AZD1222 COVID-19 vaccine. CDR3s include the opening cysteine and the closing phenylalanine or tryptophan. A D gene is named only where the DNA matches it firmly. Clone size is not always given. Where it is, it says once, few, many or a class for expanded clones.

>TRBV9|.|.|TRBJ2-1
CASSEGGNEQFF
TGTGCCAGCAGCGAGGGGGGCAATGAGCAGTTCTTC
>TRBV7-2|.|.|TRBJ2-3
CASSSPMAAQYF
TGTGCCAGCAGCTCCCCAATGGCGGCGCAGTATTTT
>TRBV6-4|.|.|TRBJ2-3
CASSEIPGGTDTQYF
TGTGCCAGCAGTGAAATTCCGGGGGGCACAGATACGCAGTATTTT
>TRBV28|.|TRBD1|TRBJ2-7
CASSQGDRGVLDEQYF
TGTGCCAGCAGCCAGGGGGACAGGGGCGTTCTTGACGAGCAGTACTTC
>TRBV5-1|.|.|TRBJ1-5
CASSLGGINQPQHF
TGCGCCAGCAGCTTAGGTGGCATCAATCAGCCCCAGCATTTT
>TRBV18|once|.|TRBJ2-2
CASSLVSGPPSGNTGELFF
TGTGCCAGCTCACTAGTATCCGGGCCCCCCTCAGGGAACACCGGGGAGCTGTTTTTT
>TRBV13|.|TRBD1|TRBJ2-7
CASSSGTGSYEQYF
TGTGCCAGCAGTTCCGGGACAGGGTCGTACGAGCAGTACTTC
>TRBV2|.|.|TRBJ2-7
CASGKSTGPYEQYF
TGTGCCAGCGGCAAGTCTACAGGTCCCTACGAGCAGTACTTC
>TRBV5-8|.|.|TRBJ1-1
CASSLGRGNTEAFF
TGTGCCAGCAGCTTGGGCAGGGGGAACACTGAAGCTTTCTTT
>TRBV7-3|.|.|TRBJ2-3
CASSLNPGAENTQYF
TGTGCCAGCAGCTTAAATCCAGGAGCGGAGAATACGCAGTATTTT
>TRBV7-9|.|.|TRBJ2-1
CASSRDLYNEQFF
TGTGCCAGCAGCCGGGACCTCTACAATGAGCAGTTCTTC
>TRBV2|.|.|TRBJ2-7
CASSGQGWDEQYF
TGTGCCAGCAGTGGGCAAGGATGGGACGAGCAGTACTTC
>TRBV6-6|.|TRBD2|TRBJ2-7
CASSYRGVEVAYEQYF
TGTGCCAGCAGTTACCGGGGGGTTGAAGTGGCCTACGAGCAGTACTTC
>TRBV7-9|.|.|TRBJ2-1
CAEGAIGSSNEQFF
TGTGCGGAGGGGGCGATCGGGAGCTCGAATGAGCAGTTCTTC
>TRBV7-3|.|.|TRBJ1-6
CASSQTGWDSPLHF
TGTGCCAGCAGCCAAACAGGTTGGGATTCACCCCTCCACTTT
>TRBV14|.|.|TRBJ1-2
CASSQDLGGYTF
TGTGCCAGCAGCCAAGACTTAGGTGGCTACACCTTC
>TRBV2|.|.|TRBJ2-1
CASRFLPWDEQFF
TGTGCCAGCAGGTTTCTACCGTGGGATGAGCAGTTCTTC
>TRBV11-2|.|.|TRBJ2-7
CASSLETEYYEQYF
TGTGCCAGCAGCTTAGAAACAGAATACTACGAGCAGTACTTC
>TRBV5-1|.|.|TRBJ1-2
CASSLGGGGYGYTF
TGCGCCAGCAGCTTGGGTGGCGGCGGCTATGGCTACACCTTC
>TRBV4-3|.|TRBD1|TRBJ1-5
CASSQFLVTPRGPEPQHF
TGCGCCAGCAGCCAATTTTTGGTGACTCCTAGGGGGCCGGAGCCCCAGCATTTT
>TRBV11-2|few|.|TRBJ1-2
CASSDRRRYGYTF
TGTGCCAGCAGCGACAGACGACGATATGGCTACACCTTC
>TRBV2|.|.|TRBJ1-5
CASSEWDYSNQPQHF
TGTGCCAGCAGTGAATGGGATTATAGCAATCAGCCCCAGCATTTT
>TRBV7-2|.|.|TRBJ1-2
CASSRDSGNYGYTF
TGTGCCAGCAGTCGGGATTCTGGAAACTATGGCTACACCTTC
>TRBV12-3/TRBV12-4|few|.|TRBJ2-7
CASSLERSREQYF
TGTGCCAGCAGTTTAGAGCGAAGTCGGGAGCAGTACTTC
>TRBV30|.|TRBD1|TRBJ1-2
CAWGTGGVNYGYTF
TGTGCCTGGGGGACAGGGGGCGTCAACTATGGCTACACCTTC
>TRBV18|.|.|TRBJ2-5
CASSPGNRQETQYF
TGTGCCAGCTCACCCGGGAACCGACAAGAGACCCAGTACTTC
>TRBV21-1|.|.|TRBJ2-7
CASTYRMGRTYEQYF
TGTGCCAGCACCTACAGGATGGGGAGAACCTACGAGCAGTACTTC
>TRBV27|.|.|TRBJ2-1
CASSSSDRGPLYNEQFF
.
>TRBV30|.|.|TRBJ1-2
CASDIFKVNYGYTF
TGTGCCTCGGACATTTTTAAGGTGAACTATGGCTACACCTTC
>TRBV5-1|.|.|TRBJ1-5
CASSRGTDQPQHF
TGCGCCAGCAGCAGGGGGACGGATCAGCCCCAGCATTTT
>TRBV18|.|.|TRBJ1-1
CASSPDTNTEAFF
TGTGCCAGCTCACCCGATACGAACACTGAAGCTTTCTTT
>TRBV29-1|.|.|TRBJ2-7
CSVEEGARTYEQYF
TGCAGCGTTGAAGAGGGGGCCAGGACCTACGAGCAGTACTTC
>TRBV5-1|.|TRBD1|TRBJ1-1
CASSFLQGRANTEAFF
TGCGCCAGCAGCTTTTTACAGGGGCGAGCGAACACTGAAGCTTTCTTT
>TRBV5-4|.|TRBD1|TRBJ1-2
CASSLRQGWSYTF
TGTGCCAGCAGCCTGAGACAGGGTTGGAGCTACACCTTC
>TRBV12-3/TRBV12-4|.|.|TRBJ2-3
CASRNTDTQYF
TGTGCCAGCAGAAACACAGATACGCAGTATTTT
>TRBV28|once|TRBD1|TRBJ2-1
CATTPPTGGVSLEQFF
TGTGCCACCACCCCTCCCACAGGGGGCGTAAGTCTTGAGCAGTTCTTC
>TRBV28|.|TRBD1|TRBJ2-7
CASSFPGQGYEQYF
TGTGCCAGCAGTTTCCCCGGACAGGGTTACGAGCAGTACTTC
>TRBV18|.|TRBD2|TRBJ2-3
CASSPIAGGTDTQYF
TGTGCCAGCTCACCTATAGCGGGAGGCACAGATACGCAGTATTTT
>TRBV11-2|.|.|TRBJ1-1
CASSFTESEAFF
TGTGCCAGCAGCTTCACCGAGTCTGAAGCTTTCTTT
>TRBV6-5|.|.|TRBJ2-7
CASSYDTQGTYEQYF
TGTGCCAGCAGTTACGACACCCAAGGGACCTACGAGCAGTACTTC
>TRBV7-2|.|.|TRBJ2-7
CASSARGGTVYEQYF
TGTGCCAGCAGCGCTAGAGGCGGGACAGTCTACGAGCAGTACTTC
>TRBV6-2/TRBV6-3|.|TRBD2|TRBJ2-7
CASSFSRLAGGPRLRDEQYF
TGTGCCAGCAGTTTCTCCCGACTAGCGGGAGGGCCGAGATTGCGCGACGAGCAGTACTTC
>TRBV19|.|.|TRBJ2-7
CASSIELDSYEQYF
TGTGCCAGTAGTATCGAGCTAGACTCCTACGAGCAGTACTTC
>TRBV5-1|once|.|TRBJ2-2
CASSLAGTNTGELFF
TGCGCCAGCAGCTTAGCGGGTACGAACACCGGGGAGCTGTTTTTT
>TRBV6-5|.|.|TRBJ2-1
CASSSWTKDEQFF
TGTGCCAGCAGTTCCTGGACTAAGGATGAGCAGTTCTTC
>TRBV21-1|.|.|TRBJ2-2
CASSNGACGANTGELFF
TGTGCCAGCAGCAATGGGGCATGCGGGGCGAACACCGGGGAGCTGTTTTTT
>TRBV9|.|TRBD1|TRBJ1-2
CASSADRGYGYTF
TGTGCCAGCAGCGCCGACAGGGGCTATGGCTACACCTTC
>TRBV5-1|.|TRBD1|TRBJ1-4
CASSLRQGGSNEKLFF
TGCGCCAGCAGCCTCAGACAGGGGGGGTCTAATGAAAAACTGTTTTTT
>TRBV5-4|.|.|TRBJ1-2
CASSSPGIIYGYTF
TGTGCCAGCAGTTCTCCAGGAATTATCTATGGCTACACCTTC
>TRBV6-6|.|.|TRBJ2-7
CASSSWDGSSYEQYF
TGTGCCAGCAGTAGCTGGGACGGCAGCTCCTACGAGCAGTACTTC
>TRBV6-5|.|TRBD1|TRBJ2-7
CASSFLTGASYEQYF
TGTGCCAGCAGTTTCCTGACAGGGGCCTCTTACGAGCAGTACTTC